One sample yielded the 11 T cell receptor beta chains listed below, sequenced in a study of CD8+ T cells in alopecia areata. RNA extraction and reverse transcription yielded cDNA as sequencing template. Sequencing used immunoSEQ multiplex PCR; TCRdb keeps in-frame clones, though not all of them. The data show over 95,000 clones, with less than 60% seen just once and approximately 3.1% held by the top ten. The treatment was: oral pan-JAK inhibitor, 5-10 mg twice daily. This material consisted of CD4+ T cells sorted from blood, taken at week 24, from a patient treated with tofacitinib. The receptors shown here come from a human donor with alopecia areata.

The CDR3 here is CAWRTTGVSETQYF. CDR3 in DNA: TGTGCCTGGAGGACGACAGGGGTCTCAGAGACCCAGTACTTC. The chain joins TRBV30 to TRBJ2-5; TRBD1 aligns across 8 bases. Germline CDR1 is GTSNPN and CDR2 is SVGIG (reference sequence). This CDR3 is built from 14 residues. The V segment lost 3 bases and the J segment 4 bases; nucleotides outside the gene matches: 7.

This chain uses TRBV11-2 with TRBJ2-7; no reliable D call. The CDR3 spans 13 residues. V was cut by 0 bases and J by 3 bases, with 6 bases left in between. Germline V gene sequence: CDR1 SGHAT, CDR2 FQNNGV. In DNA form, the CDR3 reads TGTGCCAGCAGCTTAGATGGCGGCTACGAGCAGTACTTC. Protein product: CASSLDGGYEQYF.

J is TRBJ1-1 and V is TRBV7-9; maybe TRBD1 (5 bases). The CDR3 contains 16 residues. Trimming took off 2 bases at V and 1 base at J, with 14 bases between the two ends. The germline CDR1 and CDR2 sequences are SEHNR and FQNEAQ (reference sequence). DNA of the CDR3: TGTGCCAGCAGCTTAAACCCAGGTGGGGGGAACACTGAAGCTTTCTTT. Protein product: CASSLNPGGGNTEAFF.

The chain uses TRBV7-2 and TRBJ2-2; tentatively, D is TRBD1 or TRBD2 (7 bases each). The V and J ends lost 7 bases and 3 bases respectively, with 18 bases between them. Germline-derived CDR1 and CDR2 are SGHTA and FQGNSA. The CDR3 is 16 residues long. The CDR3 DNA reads TGTGCCAGCATCCGCAGGGGGGGCGCAGACACCGGGGAGCTGTTTTTT. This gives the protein CASIRRGGADTGELFF. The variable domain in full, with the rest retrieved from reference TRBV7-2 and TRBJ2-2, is GAGVSQSPSNKVTEKGKDVELRCDPISGHTALYWYRQSLGQGLEFLIYFQGNSAPDKSGLPSDRFSAERTGGSVSTLTIQRTQQEDSAVYLCASIRRGGADTGELFFGEGSRLTVL.

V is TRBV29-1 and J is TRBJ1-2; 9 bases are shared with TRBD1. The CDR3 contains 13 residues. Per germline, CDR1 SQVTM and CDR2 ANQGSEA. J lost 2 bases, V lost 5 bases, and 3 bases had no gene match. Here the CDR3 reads CSVLTGGNYGYTF. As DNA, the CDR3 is TGCAGCGTTCTAACAGGGGGCAACTATGGCTACACCTTC.

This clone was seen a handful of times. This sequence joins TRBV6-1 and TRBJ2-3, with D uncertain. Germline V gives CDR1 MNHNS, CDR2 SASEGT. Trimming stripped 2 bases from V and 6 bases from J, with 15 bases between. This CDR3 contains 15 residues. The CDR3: CASSEWVSVRDTQYF. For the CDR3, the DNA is TGTGCCAGCAGTGAATGGGTGTCAGTAAGGGATACGCAGTATTTT.

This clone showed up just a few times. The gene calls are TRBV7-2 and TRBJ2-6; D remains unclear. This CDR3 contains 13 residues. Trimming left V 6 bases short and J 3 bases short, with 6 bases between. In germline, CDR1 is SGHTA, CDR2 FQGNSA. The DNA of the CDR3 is TGTGCCAGCAGAGCAGGTGGGGCCAACGTCCTGACTTTC. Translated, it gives CASRAGGANVLTF.

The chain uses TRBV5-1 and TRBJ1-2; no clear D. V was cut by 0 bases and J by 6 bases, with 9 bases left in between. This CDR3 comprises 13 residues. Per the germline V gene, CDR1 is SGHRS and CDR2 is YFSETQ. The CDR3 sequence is CASSLGRADGYTF. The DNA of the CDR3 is TGCGCCAGCAGCTTGGGACGGGCCGATGGCTACACCTTC.

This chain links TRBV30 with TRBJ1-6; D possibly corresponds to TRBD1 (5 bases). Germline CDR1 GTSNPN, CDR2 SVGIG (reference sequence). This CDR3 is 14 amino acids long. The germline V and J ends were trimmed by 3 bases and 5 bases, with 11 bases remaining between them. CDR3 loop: CAWSLPGNNSPLHF. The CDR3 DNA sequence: TGTGCCTGGAGCTTACCAGGGAATAATTCACCCCTCCACTTT.

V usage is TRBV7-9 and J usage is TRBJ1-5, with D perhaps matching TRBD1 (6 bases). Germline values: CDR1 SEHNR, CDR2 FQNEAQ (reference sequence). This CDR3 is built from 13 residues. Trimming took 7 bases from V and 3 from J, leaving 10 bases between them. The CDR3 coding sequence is TGTGCCAGCACCCGGGACAACAATCAGCCCCAGCATTTT. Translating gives CASTRDNNQPQHF. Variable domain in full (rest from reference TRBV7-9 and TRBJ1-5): DTGVSQNPRHKITKRGQNVTFRCDPISEHNRLYWYRQTLGQGPEFLTYFQNEAQLEKSRLLSDRFSAERPKGSFSTLEIQRTEQGDSAMYLCASTRDNNQPQHFGDGTRLSIL.

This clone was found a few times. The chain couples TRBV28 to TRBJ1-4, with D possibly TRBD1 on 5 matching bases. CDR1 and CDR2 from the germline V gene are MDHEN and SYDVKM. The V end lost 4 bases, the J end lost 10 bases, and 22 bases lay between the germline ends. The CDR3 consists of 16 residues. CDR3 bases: TGTGCCAGCAGTTCCCCCCGGAGGATGGGGGGTAGAAAACTGTTTTTT. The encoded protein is CASSSPRRMGGRKLFF.